This T cell receptor beta chain was observed in a study of T-cell memory formation after mild COVID-19. Study summary: TCR clusters largely stayed donor specific.

TCRdb itself ran the 5' RACE reads through MiXCR, one entry per CDR3 protein. The sample has about 560,000 distinct CDR3 sequences, over 15% seen once. Regarding the study as a whole: Clones which contracted sat mainly in CM and EM if CD4+, and in EMRA if CD8+.

In the case of this clonotype: Its antigen is as yet unknown.

The CDR3 is 14 amino acids. The germline V gene has CDR1 SEHNR and CDR2 FQNEAQ (reference sequence). V was cut by 5 bases and J by 1 base, with 11 bases left in between. The sample taken for sequencing was PBMCs or a T cell subset sorted from them (not recorded which). The chain uses TRBV7-9 and TRBJ1-1; the D is unclear. The clonotype was recovered from an adult woman who had mild COVID-19 (a few samples of this study predate the infection). Cell type and time point are not known. In DNA form, the CDR3 reads TGTGCCAGCAGCCTTCCCCGGGGGAACACTGAAGCTTTCTTT. Translated: CASSLPRGNTEAFF.